The next 17 T cell receptor beta chains were all read from a single sample in a study of blood T cell repertoires in COVID-19. Sequencing used immunoSEQ multiplex PCR; TCRdb keeps in-frame clones, though not all of them. The sample lists around 100,000 clones, almost 80% seen once, with roughly 10% in the top ten. Sequenced: peripheral blood. These receptors were obtained from a man aged 60 to 75 with active or convalescent COVID-19.

The chain uses TRBV5-6 and TRBJ2-3; 15 positions agree with TRBD2. The CDR3 runs to 19 residues. The ends lost 4 bases at V and 4 bases at J; junction bases unmatched: 13. Germline V gene sequence: CDR1 SGHDT, CDR2 YYEEEE. CDR3 in DNA: TGTGCCAGCAGCCGGACTAGCGGGAGGGCCGGTCTAGTGCCAGATACGCAGTATTTT. It translates to CASSRTSGRAGLVPDTQYF.

This rearrangement joins TRBV6-6 to TRBJ2-5; D may be TRBD1 (6 bases). From germline, CDR1 is MNHNY and CDR2 SVGAGI (reference sequence). The germline V and J ends were trimmed by 11 bases and 4 bases, with 17 bases remaining between them. The CDR3 is 13 residues long. CDR3 sequence: CAQGSGPGETQYF. Here the CDR3 DNA reads TGTGCCCAGGGGTCGGGGCCGGGAGAGACCCAGTACTTC.

This chain joins TRBV27 and TRBJ2-3; 10 bases align to TRBD2. The CDR3 is 15 amino acids. J was trimmed by 0 bases and V by 6 bases; bases with no gene match: 3. Germline V CDR1 and CDR2: MNHEY, SMNVEV (reference sequence). The CDR3: CASSRTSGSTDTQYF. The CDR3 DNA reads TGTGCCAGCAGCAGGACTAGCGGTAGCACAGATACGCAGTATTTT.

This clone was counted a single time. The V call is TRBV28, the J call TRBJ1-1, with 7 bases aligning to TRBD1. The CDR3 contains 14 residues. The ends lost 8 bases at V and 4 bases at J; junction bases unmatched: 10. The V gene's germline CDR1 is MDHEN and CDR2 SYDVKM. The CDR3 protein is CASRLGGWGTEAFF. DNA for the CDR3: TGTGCCAGCCGATTAGGGGGCTGGGGCACTGAAGCTTTCTTT.

The chain is built from TRBV14 and TRBJ1-2, with D perhaps TRBD1 (6 bases). CDR3 length equals 13 residues. V lost 4 bases and J 5 bases, leaving 11 bases between the germline ends. CDR1 and CDR2 (germline): SGHDN, FVKESK. CDR3 region: CASSPQGKYGYTF. The CDR3 nucleotides read TGTGCCAGCAGCCCTCAGGGGAAATATGGCTACACCTTC.

The chain combines TRBV30 with TRBJ2-5; D not certain. V was shortened by 3 bases and J by 2 bases, with 10 bases between the two germline ends. The V gene's germline CDR1 is GTSNPN and CDR2 SVGIG (reference sequence). This CDR3 has 13 residues. The CDR3 here is CAWSAGLQETQYF. For the CDR3, the DNA is TGTGCCTGGAGCGCCGGTCTTCAAGAGACCCAGTACTTC.

The table lists this clone with a count of one. The chain joins TRBV12-3 or TRBV12-4 to TRBJ2-1, with D possibly being TRBD2 (6 bases). The length of the CDR3 is 12 residues. V was shortened by 2 bases and J by 15 bases, with 14 bases between the two germline ends. CDR3 DNA sequence: TGTGCCAGCAGTTTACTCCTAGCGATGAGGTTCTTC. It codes for CASSLLLAMRFF.

A few counts support this clone. The J gene is TRBJ2-3, the V gene TRBV7-2, with D perhaps TRBD2 (6 bases). The CDR3 contains 15 residues. Trimming pared 6 bases from V and 7 bases from J, leaving 20 bases between. Germline CDR1 SGHTA, CDR2 FQGNSA. CDR3: CASRPGGTGDYTQYF. The CDR3 bases are TGTGCCAGCAGGCCCGGCGGGACGGGGGACTATACGCAGTATTTT.

J is TRBJ2-5 and V is TRBV5-1; 16 positions agree with TRBD2. Germline-derived CDR1 and CDR2 are SGHRS and YFSETQ. V lost 2 bases, J lost 2 bases, and 6 bases stayed unmatched. This CDR3 comprises 18 residues. The CDR3 sequence: CASSLSGTSGGGQETQYF. DNA for the CDR3: TGCGCCAGCAGCTTATCCGGGACTAGCGGGGGGGGACAAGAGACCCAGTACTTC.

The chain is built from TRBV6-5 and TRBJ2-1; D call uncertain. The CDR3 contains 14 residues. The ends were cut back, 2 bases at V and 3 bases at J, with 8 bases in the middle. Germline CDR1 reads MNHEY; CDR2 reads SVGAGI. Written as DNA, the CDR3 is TGTGCCAGCAGTTACGGTCCGAGCTACAATGAGCAGTTCTTC. Protein sequence: CASSYGPSYNEQFF.

This chain links TRBV2 with TRBJ2-1; a possible D gene is TRBD2 (5 bases). The V gene's germline CDR1 is SNHLY and CDR2 FYNNEI. V lost 7 bases, J lost 1 base, and 11 bases lay in between. The CDR3 spans 14 residues. CDR3 amino acids: CASKADFSYNEQFF. The CDR3 nucleotides read TGTGCCAGCAAAGCGGATTTTTCCTACAATGAGCAGTTCTTC.

Regarding this clone: Other DNA variants within this sample encode the same CDR3. The rearrangement joins TRBV4-3 to TRBJ1-5; D is perhaps TRBD1 (6 bases). Germline V gene lookup returns CDR1 LGHNA and CDR2 YSLEER. V was shortened by 0 bases and J by 7 bases, with 7 bases between the two germline ends. The CDR3 extends over 13 amino acids. In nucleotides, the CDR3 is TGCGCCAGCAGCCAAGATAGGGGGCAGCCCCAGCATTTT. It codes for CASSQDRGQPQHF.

V and J are TRBV5-1 and TRBJ2-5; 7 bases agree with TRBD1. Per the germline V gene, CDR1 is SGHRS and CDR2 is YFSETQ. After removal of 4 bases from V and 3 bases from J, the junction contained 6 bases not matched to a gene. The CDR3 is 14 residues long. CDR3 loop: CASSKTGSKETQYF. CDR3 in DNA: TGCGCCAGCAGCAAGACAGGGTCGAAAGAGACCCAGTACTTC.

The chain uses TRBV7-3 and TRBJ2-1; 8 bases align to TRBD1. Germline values: CDR1 SGHTA, CDR2 FQGTGA. The CDR3 is 13 amino acids. V lost 5 bases, J lost 6 bases, and 3 bases stayed unmatched. The CDR3 here is CASSKDRVNEQFF. Written as DNA, the CDR3 is TGTGCCAGCAGCAAGGACAGGGTCAATGAGCAGTTCTTC.

V is TRBV6-5 and J is TRBJ1-2; no definite D call. The CDR3 has 12 residues. Trimming shortened V by 2 bases and J by 9 bases, and 10 bases separated the two germline ends. CDR1 MNHEY and CDR2 SVGAGI come from the germline V gene. The CDR3 region has the DNA TGTGCCAGCAGTTACAATCAGCGTAGCTACACCTTC. It translates to CASSYNQRSYTF.

This rearrangement joins TRBV7-8 to TRBJ2-1; D gene uncertain. CDR1 is SGHVS and CDR2 is FQNEAQ in the germline V gene. Trimming shortened V by 2 bases and J by 0 bases, and 11 bases separated the two germline ends. The length of the CDR3 is 16 residues. The CDR3 sequence: CASSLTSASSYNEQFF. The CDR3 DNA is TGTGCCAGCAGCTTAACCAGCGCTTCCTCCTACAATGAGCAGTTCTTC.

This clone was seen only once. The rearrangement links TRBV6-6 to TRBJ1-6; 11 bases align to TRBD1. Germline lookup yields CDR1 MNHNY and CDR2 SVGAGI (reference sequence). Trimming at V came to 7 bases and at J to 7 bases, leaving 3 bases not matched to a gene. The CDR3 covers 14 residues. CDR3 DNA: TGTGCCAGCACCGGGGACAGGGGGAATTCACCCCTCCACTTT. Protein: CASTGDRGNSPLHF.